This T cell receptor beta chain originates from a study of Graves' ophthalmopathy and Graves' hyperthyroidism. Points from the study as a whole: Ophthalmopathy cases were distinguished from stable hyperthyroidism by a 13-signature model, reaching around 90% sensitivity and 81.08% specificity.

The CDR3 totals 14 residues. Trimming left V 5 bases short and J 2 bases short, with 13 bases between. CDR1 SGHTA and CDR2 FQGNSA come from the germline V gene. Points on this clonotype: The antigen is unknown.

Amplified material comprised TCR beta CDR3 regions derived from RNA transcripts. A first-round RT-PCR used HTBI primers, followed by a second-round multiplex PCR. TCRdb used MiXCR to reprocess the multiplex PCR reads, holding one entry per CDR3 protein. The sample contains 600,000 to 650,000 distinct CDR3 sequences, about 20% of which appear only once. Other autoimmune disease, uncontrolled infection, pregnancy and lactation led to exclusion. As diagnostic evidence, clinical symptoms, serum thyroxine, TRAb, thyroid ultrasound and orbital computed tomography were relied upon. The chain links TRBV7-2 to TRBJ2-7; D is undetermined. The sequencing sample was made of peripheral blood. This receptor was taken from a woman aged 18-29 years with stable Graves' hyperthyroidism. Some clones in this sample may be carry-over from other donors' samples. CDR3 amino acids: CASSATRATYEQYF. In DNA form, the CDR3 reads TGTGCCAGCAGCGCAACAAGGGCCACCTACGAGCAGTACTTC.